The rows below give T cell receptor beta chains drawn from one sample of a study of blood T cell repertoires in COVID-19. Sequencing was performed with immunoSEQ multiplex PCR; in TCRdb, only in-frame clones are kept and a portion is missing. The sample records about 74,000 clones, about four fifths being singletons. The sample consisted of peripheral blood. These TCRs come from a man in his 70s with acute or convalescent COVID-19. CDR3s include the opening cysteine and the closing phenylalanine or tryptophan. D genes are given only for firm matches. Expanded clones get a size class; other rows say once, few or many, or leave the size out.

-,TRBV2,13,medium-sized,TRBJ2-2,CASSDINTGELFF,TGTGCCAGCAGTGACATCAACACCGGGGAGCTGTTTTTT
-,TRBV12-3/TRBV12-4,11,-,TRBJ2-1,CASSLGYEQFF,TGTGCCAGCAGTTTGGGCTATGAGCAGTTCTTC
-,TRBV9,16,-,TRBJ1-2,CASDSPDSVTNYGYTF,TGTGCCAGCGACTCCCCCGACAGTGTCACTAACTATGGCTACACCTTC
TRBD2,TRBV4-1,18,few,TRBJ2-1,CASSTGTSGSFRYNEQFF,TGCGCCAGCAGCACCGGGACTAGCGGGAGTTTTCGGTACAATGAGCAGTTCTTC
-,TRBV30,15,-,TRBJ2-1,CAWSVRGADYNEQFF,TGTGCCTGGAGTGTACGGGGGGCCGACTACAATGAGCAGTTCTTC
-,TRBV19,14,-,TRBJ1-2,CASSIAQGTYGYTF,TGTGCCAGTAGTATAGCCCAGGGAACCTATGGCTACACCTTC
-,TRBV11-3,15,-,TRBJ2-1,CASSLDSAGAAEQFF,TGTGCCAGCAGCTTAGATTCGGCAGGGGCGGCTGAGCAGTTCTTC
-,TRBV7-8,15,-,TRBJ1-1,CASSRARGWDTEAFF,TGTGCCAGCAGCAGAGCTAGGGGATGGGACACTGAAGCTTTCTTT
TRBD1,TRBV29-1,12,few,TRBJ2-2,CSVSGGTGELFF,TGCAGCGTTTCAGGGGGAACCGGGGAGCTGTTTTTT
TRBD2,TRBV9,16,-,TRBJ2-7,CASSVGSSGAAYEQYF,TGTGCCAGCAGCGTAGGTTCTAGCGGAGCCGCCTACGAGCAGTACTTC
-,TRBV19,14,-,TRBJ1-1,CASSEAGGNTEAFF,TGTGCCAGTAGTGAGGCCGGAGGGAACACTGAAGCTTTCTTT
-,TRBV7-2,15,-,TRBJ2-1,CASSLGVTVWDEQFF,TGTGCCAGCAGCTTAGGGGTGACAGTGTGGGATGAGCAGTTCTTC
TRBD1,TRBV11-2,15,-,TRBJ2-5,CASSLGTGARETQYF,TGTGCCAGCAGCTTAGGGACAGGGGCCCGGGAGACCCAGTACTTC
-,TRBV19,11,once,TRBJ1-2,CASRTGNGYTF,TGTGCCAGTAGAACAGGGAATGGCTACACCTTC
-,TRBV15,14,-,TRBJ2-3,CATAPGTSTDTQYF,TGTGCCACCGCACCCGGGACTAGCACAGATACGCAGTATTTT
-,TRBV7-2,13,few,TRBJ2-5,CASSFNIQETQYF,TGTGCCAGCAGCTTCAACATACAAGAGACCCAGTACTTC
-,TRBV10-3,12,-,TRBJ2-2,CAIGQRTGELFF,TGTGCCATCGGTCAGCGGACCGGGGAGCTGTTTTTT
TRBD1,TRBV3-1/TRBV3-2,15,-,TRBJ1-1,CASSIHRDRVNGAFF,TGTGCCAGCAGCATACACCGGGACAGGGTGAACGGAGCTTTCTTT
-,TRBV7-3,14,few,TRBJ2-2,CASSQGVIGGELFF,TGTGCCAGCTCTCAGGGTGTAATAGGTGGGGAGCTGTTTTTT
TRBD1,TRBV6-2/TRBV6-3,16,-,TRBJ1-1,CASSYSHKGGLAEAFF,TGTGCCAGCAGTTACTCGCACAAAGGGGGCCTAGCTGAAGCTTTCTTT
-,TRBV9,16,-,TRBJ2-5,CASSVGSTFTQETQYF,TGTGCCAGCAGCGTAGGATCGACTTTCACTCAAGAGACCCAGTACTTC
-,TRBV4-1,15,-,TRBJ1-2,CASSQDHGGTYGYTF,TGCGCCAGCAGCCAAGATCATGGGGGGACCTATGGCTACACCTTC
TRBD1,TRBV19,15,-,TRBJ2-2,CASRFGTGGTGELFF,TGTGCCAGTAGATTTGGGACAGGGGGCACCGGGGAGCTGTTTTTT
-,TRBV29-1,14,-,TRBJ2-1,CSVSGGGADHEQFF,TGCAGCGTTTCGGGAGGGGGCGCTGACCATGAGCAGTTCTTC
TRBD1,TRBV5-1,14,few,TRBJ1-4,CASSRDRPNEKLFF,TGCGCCAGCAGCCGGGACAGACCCAATGAAAAACTGTTTTTT
-,TRBV7-9,13,-,TRBJ1-1,CASSLPGYTEAFF,TGTGCCAGCAGCTTACCGGGGTACACTGAAGCTTTCTTT
-,TRBV6-5,12,-,TRBJ1-1,CASSGTYDTAFF,TGTGCCAGCAGCGGGACATACGACACGGCTTTCTTT
TRBD2,TRBV29-1,12,-,TRBJ2-4,CSAEGLANIQYF,TGCAGCGCCGAAGGACTAGCAAACATTCAGTACTTC
-,TRBV6-5,14,-,TRBJ1-1,CASSSGELNTEAFF,TGTGCCAGCAGCTCAGGCGAATTGAACACTGAAGCTTTCTTT
-,TRBV2,13,once,TRBJ2-7,CASRGGPSYEQYF,TGTGCCAGCAGGGGGGGACCATCCTACGAGCAGTACTTC
TRBD2,TRBV11-3,15,-,TRBJ2-1,CASSKLAGSYNEQFF,TGTGCCAGCAGCAAACTAGCGGGAAGCTACAATGAGCAGTTCTTC
TRBD1,TRBV28,15,-,TRBJ2-3,CASSTRAGGPDTQYF,TGTGCCAGCAGTACGAGGGCAGGGGGTCCAGATACGCAGTATTTT
TRBD2,TRBV11-2,16,-,TRBJ2-1,CASSAGLGRTYNEQFF,TGTGCCAGCAGCGCCGGACTAGGGCGGACGTACAATGAGCAGTTCTTC
TRBD2,TRBV12-5,17,-,TRBJ2-5,CASGLAGTSGSPETQYF,TGTGCTAGTGGTTTGGCGGGGACTAGCGGGAGCCCAGAGACCCAGTACTTC
TRBD2,TRBV5-6,15,-,TRBJ2-1,CASSRIAGLGGEQFF,TGTGCCAGCAGCCGTATAGCGGGATTGGGTGGTGAGCAGTTCTTC
-,TRBV2,15,-,TRBJ1-4,CASTYYGQSNEKLFF,TGTGCCAGCACGTACTACGGACAGTCTAATGAAAAACTGTTTTTT
-,TRBV6-8,12,few,TRBJ2-7,CASSLEDYEQYF,TGTGCCAGCAGCCTGGAGGATTACGAGCAGTACTTC
-,TRBV7-9,13,-,TRBJ1-1,CASSLPGNTEAFF,TGTGCCAGCAGCTTACCCGGGAACACTGAAGCTTTCTTT
TRBD2,TRBV10-1,15,few,TRBJ2-1,CASSDWREKLDEQFF,TGCGCCAGCAGTGATTGGCGGGAGAAATTGGATGAGCAGTTCTTC
-,TRBV29-1,16,-,TRBJ2-6,CSVSGDSVSGANVLTF,TGCAGCGTTTCGGGTGATTCCGTCTCTGGGGCCAACGTCCTGACTTTC
TRBD2,TRBV27,14,-,TRBJ2-7,CASSRTSGSYEQYF,TGTGCCAGCAGTCGGACTAGCGGGAGCTACGAGCAGTACTTC
-,TRBV7-2,15,-,TRBJ1-6,CASTLWAGSNSPLHF,TGTGCCAGCACCCTCTGGGCAGGGTCTAATTCACCCCTCCACTTT
-,TRBV18,13,many,TRBJ1-2,CASSLSEGAGYTF,TGTGCCAGCTCACTTTCCGAAGGGGCTGGCTACACCTTC
TRBD1,TRBV5-1,18,-,TRBJ1-1,CASSLGPGQGALNTEAFF,TGCGCCAGCAGCTTGGGACCGGGACAGGGGGCTTTGAACACTGAAGCTTTCTTT
-,TRBV6-1,11,-,TRBJ1-5,CASSDSQPQHF,TGTGCCAGCAGTGACAGTCAGCCCCAGCATTTT
-,TRBV29-1,12,-,TRBJ1-3,CSVVGRVGTIYF,TGCAGCGTTGTCGGTCGAGTTGGCACCATATATTTT